Presented here are 22 T cell receptor beta chains from one specimen sequenced in a study of T cell repertoires in cytomegalovirus infection. These receptors lack a known antigen. TCRdb re-analysed the reads in MiXCR, keeping a single row per CDR3 protein. This table holds 75,000 to 100,000 distinct CDR3 sequences, approximately 45% found once. The specimen comprised CD8+ T cells from cultured PBMCs, sampled from culture after CMV antigen stimulation. Receptors originate from a human donor in good health (CMV status not recorded). Some clones in this sample may be carry-over from other donors' samples.

The V and J genes are TRBV4-1 and TRBJ1-3; D is unresolved. Trimming cost V 0 bases and J 3 bases, with 6 bases left between them. This CDR3 is built from 14 residues. From germline, CDR1 is MGHRA and CDR2 YSYEKL. CDR3 bases: TGCGCCAGCAGCCAAGATAGGGATGGAAACACCATATATTTT. Translated: CASSQDRDGNTIYF.

The rearrangement links TRBV6-1 to TRBJ1-5; D not resolved. The V end lost 2 bases, the J end lost 6 bases, and 11 bases lay between the germline ends. The CDR3 is made up of 14 amino acids. Per the germline V gene, CDR1 is MNHNS and CDR2 is SASEGT. The chain's CDR3 is CASSETGGGQPQHF. CDR3 sequence (DNA): TGTGCCAGCAGTGAAACCGGCGGAGGTCAGCCCCAGCATTTT.

The CDR3 reads CASRMGPRRDIQYF. CDR3 sequence (DNA): TGTGCCAGCAGAATGGGACCCCGTCGGGACATTCAGTACTTC. The J gene is TRBJ2-4, the V gene TRBV27; either TRBD1 or TRBD2 may supply D (5 bases each). This CDR3 contains 14 residues. Germline CDR1 MNHEY, CDR2 SMNVEV (reference sequence). Trimming pared 6 bases from V and 8 bases from J, leaving 17 bases between.

This chain connects TRBV29-1 to TRBJ2-2; TRBD2 aligns across 9 bases. The CDR3 is 15 amino acids. The trim removed 3 bases at V and 1 base at J, leaving 3 bases unmatched. Germline V lookup: CDR1 SQVTM, CDR2 ANQGSEA. This CDR3 is CSVDRLAENTGELFF. The DNA for the CDR3 is TGCAGCGTTGACAGACTAGCGGAGAACACCGGGGAGCTGTTTTTT.

This sequence joins TRBV7-9 and TRBJ2-3, with TRBD1 as a possible D gene (6 bases). Germline loops: CDR1 SEHNR, CDR2 FQNEAQ (reference sequence). The CDR3 consists of 13 residues. Trimming took off 5 bases at V and 3 bases at J, with 9 bases between the two ends. CDR3 DNA: TGTGCCAGCAGCGCAGACAGGACAGATACGCAGTATTTT. Its translation is CASSADRTDTQYF.

This clonotype was recorded a few times. V and J are TRBV4-1 and TRBJ1-1; 7 bases agree with TRBD1. With V trimmed by 0 bases and J by 4 bases, 8 bases remained unmatched. From germline, CDR1 is MGHRA and CDR2 YSYEKL. The CDR3 covers 16 residues. The DNA for the CDR3 is TGCGCCAGCAGCCAAGAAGCCGTAGGGGGCCCCACTGAAGCTTTCTTT. Translating it yields CASSQEAVGGPTEAFF.

The table lists this clonotype with a few counts. The CDR3 DNA is TGTGCCAGCAGCCCTTCCGGGGCCGGGATGGAGACCCAGTACTTC. It is translated as CASSPSGAGMETQYF. The J gene is TRBJ2-5, the V gene TRBV7-3, with D possibly called TRBD1 or TRBD2 (5 bases each). The CDR3 is 15 residues long. Germline CDR1 and CDR2: SGHTA and FQGTGA. V lost 5 bases, J lost 5 bases, and 18 bases lay in between.

This clonotype showed up just a few times. A read error may produce the germline difference seen at one junction end. This CDR3 reads CASSLESSGRADEQFF. The CDR3 bases are TGTGCTAGCAGCTTAGAATCTAGCGGGAGGGCCGATGAGCAGTTCTTC. The chain combines TRBV7-7 with TRBJ2-1, with TRBD2 matching over 12 bases. Germline V gene sequence: CDR1 SSHAT, CDR2 FNYEAQ (reference sequence). The CDR3 is 16 amino acids.

The rearrangement links TRBV6-2 or TRBV6-3 to TRBJ2-1, with D unclear. V was trimmed by 0 bases and J by 10 bases, leaving 10 bases between them. CDR1 is MNHEY and CDR2 is SVGEGT in the germline V gene. This CDR3 has 13 amino acids. The CDR3 DNA reads TGTGCCAGCAGTTACTCGAGAACAGCCGAGCAGTTCTTC. Its protein product is CASSYSRTAEQFF.

This clonotype was detected only a few times. The CDR3 reads CASRYTGTGSNQPQHF. Here the CDR3 DNA reads TGTGCCAGTAGATATACAGGGACTGGTAGCAATCAGCCCCAGCATTTT. The chain joins TRBV19 to TRBJ1-5; D is possibly TRBD1 (6 bases). V shed 6 bases and J shed 0 bases, with 15 bases lying between them. The CDR3 runs 16 residues. Looked up from germline, CDR1 is LNHDA and CDR2 is SQIVND (reference sequence).

V gene TRBV9 combines with J gene TRBJ1-1, with no clear D. V gave up 2 bases and J gave up 0 bases, with 11 bases separating them. This CDR3 region has 15 residues. Germline CDR1 SGDLS, CDR2 YYNGEE. The CDR3 coding sequence is TGTGCCAGCAGCGTTGTACAGAACATGAACACTGAAGCTTTCTTT. This codes for CASSVVQNMNTEAFF.

The genes are TRBV20-1 and TRBJ2-7; D might be TRBD2 (6 bases). Looked up from germline, CDR1 is DFQATT and CDR2 is SNEGSKA (reference sequence). This CDR3 spans 15 amino acids. With 0 bases removed from V and 3 bases from J, the gap between germline ends came to 15 bases. CDR3: CSARDSGGPDYEQYF. The CDR3, as DNA: TGCAGTGCTAGAGATAGCGGCGGGCCGGACTACGAGCAGTACTTC.

The rearrangement uses TRBV9 and TRBJ2-2; 8 bases fit TRBD1. Trimming removed 0 bases from V and 5 bases from J; junction bases left unmatched: 6. CDR3 length: 16 amino acids. CDR1 and CDR2 (germline): SGDLS, YYNGEE. CDR3 amino acids: CASSVGTRGLTGELFF. The CDR3 coding sequence is TGTGCCAGCAGCGTAGGAACCAGGGGGCTAACCGGGGAGCTGTTTTTT.

This clonotype appeared a few times. The chain recombines TRBV6-6 with TRBJ1-5; no clear D gene. The CDR3 runs 11 residues. CDR1 is MNHNY and CDR2 is SVGAGI in the germline V gene (reference sequence). V was pared by 0 bases and J by 12 bases, with 6 bases between. The CDR3 reads CASSYSNVQHF. CDR3 nucleotide sequence: TGTGCCAGCAGTTACTCTAACGTCCAGCATTTT.

This clonotype turned up a few times. The rearrangement uses TRBV11-2 and TRBJ2-1; 13 positions agree with TRBD2. Germline lookup yields CDR1 SGHAT and CDR2 FQNNGV. The CDR3 totals 18 residues. J gave up 2 bases and V 5 bases, and 9 bases lay outside the gene matches. The CDR3 is CASSPYRTSGGPYNEQFF. CDR3 nucleotide sequence: TGTGCCAGCAGCCCATACCGGACTAGCGGGGGACCCTACAATGAGCAGTTCTTC.

V gene TRBV20-1 combines with J gene TRBJ2-3; maybe TRBD2 (6 bases). The germline gives CDR1 DFQATT, CDR2 SNEGSKA (reference sequence). Trimming took off 5 bases at V and 1 base at J, with 22 bases between the two ends. The CDR3 length is 17 residues. This chain's CDR3 is CSAGDSLAALGTDTQYF. DNA of the CDR3: TGCAGTGCTGGGGACTCCCTCGCAGCTCTGGGCACAGATACGCAGTATTTT.

The chain couples TRBV11-2 to TRBJ2-2; D tentatively fits TRBD1 or TRBD2 (5 bases each). The CDR3 is 16 amino acids. V lost 5 bases and J 4 bases, leaving 17 bases between the germline ends. CDR1 and CDR2 (germline): SGHAT, FQNNGV. CDR3 nucleotides: TGTGCCAGCAGCCAACAGACTAACAGGAGCACCGGGGAGCTGTTTTTT. The encoded protein is CASSQQTNRSTGELFF.

The chain has TRBV19 and TRBJ1-1, with a possible D match to TRBD1 (5 bases). Germline V gene sequence: CDR1 LNHDA, CDR2 SQIVND (reference sequence). Trimming left V 3 bases short and J 1 base short, with 12 bases between. The CDR3 sequence is 15 residues long. The CDR3 protein is CASSIWEGSNTEAFF. Here the CDR3 DNA reads TGTGCCAGTAGTATTTGGGAGGGGTCGAACACTGAAGCTTTCTTT.

The sample holds many counts of this clonotype. This chain connects TRBV7-2 to TRBJ1-5; possible D gene TRBD1, 6 bases. This CDR3 has 16 residues. CDR1 and CDR2 (germline): SGHTA, FQGNSA. V lost 5 bases and J 4 bases, leaving 18 bases between the germline ends. The CDR3 coding sequence is TGTGCCAGCAGCCAGGGGATTCGGGGATCGAATCAGCCCCAGCATTTT. This codes for CASSQGIRGSNQPQHF.

The V call is TRBV28, the J call TRBJ1-2, with a weak D call TRBD1 (6 bases). Germline lookup yields CDR1 MDHEN and CDR2 SYDVKM. This CDR3 has 16 amino acids. The germline V and J ends were trimmed by 5 bases and 0 bases, with 16 bases remaining between them. The CDR3 DNA reads TGTGCCAGCAGTCCTTTCGCAGGGGACCCTAACTATGGCTACACCTTC. Its protein product is CASSPFAGDPNYGYTF.

The gene calls are TRBV10-2 and TRBJ2-5; TRBD2 might be the D (5 bases). CDR1 and CDR2 (germline): WSHSY, SAAADI. V was clipped by 3 bases and J by 5 bases, with 10 bases between them. The CDR3 is made up of 13 amino acids. The DNA for the CDR3 is TGCGCCAGCAGTGACGGGGATGGGGAGACCCAGTACTTC. Translated, it gives CASSDGDGETQYF.

The chain employs TRBV19 and TRBJ2-5; 8 positions agree with TRBD1. V was clipped by 8 bases and J by 5 bases; unmatched bases: 7. Germline values: CDR1 LNHDA, CDR2 SQIVND (reference sequence). The CDR3 consists of 13 residues. The CDR3 DNA is TGTGCCAGTGCAGGGGGCGAACTGGAGACCCAGTACTTC. Protein product: CASAGGELETQYF.